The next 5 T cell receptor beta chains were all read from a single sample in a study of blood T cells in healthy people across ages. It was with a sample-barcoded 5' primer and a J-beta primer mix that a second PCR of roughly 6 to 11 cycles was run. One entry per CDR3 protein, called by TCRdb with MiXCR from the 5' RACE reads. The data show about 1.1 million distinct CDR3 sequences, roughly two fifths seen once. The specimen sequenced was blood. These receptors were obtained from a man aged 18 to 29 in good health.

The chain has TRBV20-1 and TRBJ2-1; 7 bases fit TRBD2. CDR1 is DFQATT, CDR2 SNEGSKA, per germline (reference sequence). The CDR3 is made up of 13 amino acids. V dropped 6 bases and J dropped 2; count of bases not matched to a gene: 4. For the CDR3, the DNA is TGCAGTGCCAGACGGGGGGCCTACAATGAGCAGTTCTTC. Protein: CSARRGAYNEQFF.

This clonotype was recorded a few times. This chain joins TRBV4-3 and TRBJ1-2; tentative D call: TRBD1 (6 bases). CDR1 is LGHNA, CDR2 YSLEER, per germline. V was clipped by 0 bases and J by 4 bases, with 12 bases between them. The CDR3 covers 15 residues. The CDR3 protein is CASSQEQGLIYGYTF. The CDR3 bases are TGCGCCAGCAGCCAAGAACAGGGATTGATCTATGGCTACACCTTC.

CDR3 nucleotides: TGTGCCAGCAGCTTCGAGGCCGGCAGGGGTTTAGAGACCCAGTACTTC. Residues: CASSFEAGRGLETQYF. The rearrangement joins TRBV7-9 to TRBJ2-5; D possibly corresponds to TRBD1 (6 bases). CDR3 length equals 16 residues. V shed 3 bases and J shed 4 bases, with 18 bases lying between them. Germline-derived CDR1 and CDR2 are SEHNR and FQNEAQ (reference sequence).

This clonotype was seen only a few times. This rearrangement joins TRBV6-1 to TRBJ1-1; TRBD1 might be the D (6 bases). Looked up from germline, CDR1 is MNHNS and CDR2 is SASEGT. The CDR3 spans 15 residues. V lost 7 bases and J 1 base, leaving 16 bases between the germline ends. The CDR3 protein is CASTPEGGSNTEAFF. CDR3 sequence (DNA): TGTGCCAGCACACCCGAGGGGGGCTCGAACACTGAAGCTTTCTTT.

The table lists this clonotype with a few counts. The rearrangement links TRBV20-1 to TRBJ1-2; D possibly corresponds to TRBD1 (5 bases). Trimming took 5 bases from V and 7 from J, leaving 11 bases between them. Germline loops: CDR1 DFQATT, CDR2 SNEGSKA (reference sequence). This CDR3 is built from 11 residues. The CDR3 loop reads CSAPGRGGYTF. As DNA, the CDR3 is TGCAGTGCTCCGGGGAGGGGTGGCTACACCTTC.